This note documents a single T cell receptor beta chain sequence. The antigen remains unidentified. CDR1 and CDR2 (germline): SGHNT, YENEEA. V was trimmed by 0 bases and J by 7 bases, leaving 19 bases between them. The CDR3 is 17 amino acids. Recipients boosted at about 4 weeks or about 12 weeks are pooled. The data belong to a study of T cell responses to AZD1222 COVID-19 vaccine. Using immunoSEQ multiplex PCR, the repertoire was profiled, and TCRdb retains in-frame clones only, with some absent. Here the sample spans 100,000 to 150,000 clones, about 90% being singletons. Study findings and constraints: Two AZD1222 administrations were followed by greater Spike-specific TCR breadth and depth. Of the AZD1222 recipients, only five to seven were seropositive at baseline. Females outnumbered males among donors, who were mostly white British; clonal diversity was possibly underestimated.

The chain has TRBV11-3 and TRBJ2-1, with D perhaps TRBD2 (6 bases). The specimen was peripheral blood, collected 28 days after the second AZD1222 dose. This clonotype was sampled from an adult who received the AZD1222 COVID-19 vaccine. The CDR3 spells CASSLDQRASGGNEQFF. The DNA of the CDR3 is TGTGCCAGCAGCTTAGATCAAAGGGCCAGCGGAGGGAATGAGCAGTTCTTC.